Listed below are T cell receptor beta chains from one sample, sequenced in a study of blood T cell repertoires in COVID-19. Some clones are missing from TCRdb's copy, which holds only in-frame ones; the method was immunoSEQ multiplex PCR. Seen here are around 200,000 clones, around 85% observed once, and the top ten hold less than 25%. Sequencing was carried out using peripheral blood. The receptors stem from a man in his 70s with active or convalescent COVID-19. CDR3s include the opening cysteine and the closing phenylalanine or tryptophan. A D gene is named only where the DNA matches it firmly. Clone size is stated in some rows and not others, as once, few, many or a class when expanded.

size: NA
D: TRBD1
V: TRBV28
J: TRBJ1-4
DNA: TGTGCCAGCAGTTCGACAGGGAGCTCCCCGCGGAATGAAAAACTGTTTTTT
CDR3: CASSSTGSSPRNEKLFF

size: NA
D: NA
V: TRBV11-2
J: TRBJ2-7
DNA: TGTGCCAGCAGCTTAGTGTCGGGTACGGCCTACGAGCAGTACTTC
CDR3: CASSLVSGTAYEQYF

size: NA
D: NA
V: TRBV6-5
J: TRBJ1-5
DNA: TGTGCCAGCAGACAGGGTTTCCGTCAGCCCCAGCATTTT
CDR3: CASRQGFRQPQHF

size: few
D: NA
V: TRBV9
J: TRBJ1-1
DNA: TGTGCCAGCAGCGTTGGACAGAACGCTGAAGCTTTCTTT
CDR3: CASSVGQNAEAFF

size: NA
D: TRBD2
V: TRBV5-1
J: TRBJ2-1
DNA: TGCGCCAGCAGCTTGGATCGTAGCGGGAGGCGGCAGTTCTTC
CDR3: CASSLDRSGRRQFF

size: NA
D: NA
V: TRBV19
J: TRBJ1-2
DNA: TGTGCCAGTAGTATAGGGCCAGCACTATGGGGCTACACCTTC
CDR3: CASSIGPALWGYTF

size: NA
D: NA
V: TRBV29-1
J: TRBJ1-1
DNA: TGCAGCGTTGAGGTTGGGACAAGAGGTCCTGAAGCTTTCTTT
CDR3: CSVEVGTRGPEAFF

size: NA
D: TRBD2
V: TRBV5-4
J: TRBJ2-5
DNA: TGTGCCAGCAGCTTGGGCGGGAGCGTCGGAGAGACCCAGTACTTC
CDR3: CASSLGGSVGETQYF

size: NA
D: TRBD1
V: TRBV15
J: TRBJ1-6
DNA: TGTGCCACCACCCGGGACAGGAGTAATTCACCCCTCCACTTT
CDR3: CATTRDRSNSPLHF

size: NA
D: NA
V: TRBV4-3
J: TRBJ2-5
DNA: TGCGCCAGCAGCCAAGTAGTCAGGGGTACGGAGACCCAGTACTTC
CDR3: CASSQVVRGTETQYF

size: NA
D: TRBD1
V: TRBV6-5
J: TRBJ1-5
DNA: TGTGCCAGCAGGGACAGGGTCTTTGGGCCCCAGCATTTT
CDR3: CASRDRVFGPQHF

size: once
D: NA
V: TRBV7-9
J: TRBJ1-2
DNA: TGTGCCAGCAGCTCCCCTCCCCTACGTATGGGCTACACCTTC
CDR3: CASSSPPLRMGYTF

size: NA
D: TRBD1
V: TRBV30
J: TRBJ1-1
DNA: TGTGCCTGGAGTCACACCGACAGGGCGGACACTGAAGCTTTCTTT
CDR3: CAWSHTDRADTEAFF

size: NA
D: NA
V: TRBV19
J: TRBJ1-4
DNA: TGTGCCAGTAGCCGCGGGGGGAACGAAAAACTGTTTTTT
CDR3: CASSRGGNEKLFF

size: NA
D: TRBD1
V: TRBV19
J: TRBJ2-3
DNA: TGTGCCAGTAGTGCTCGGACAGGGGGCCGTGAAGATACGCAGTATTTT
CDR3: CASSARTGGREDTQYF

size: few
D: TRBD1
V: TRBV5-4
J: TRBJ1-2
DNA: TGTGCCACCAGAAGGGGACAGGGGGCTAACTATGGCTACACCTTC
CDR3: CATRRGQGANYGYTF

size: NA
D: NA
V: TRBV28
J: TRBJ1-5
DNA: TGTGCCAGCAGCCGCCTCCCAGGGCGCAGCAATCAGCCCCAGCATTTT
CDR3: CASSRLPGRSNQPQHF

size: NA
D: NA
V: TRBV25-1
J: TRBJ2-4
DNA: TGTGCCAGCAGTGAGTCCGGGACAAACAAAAACATTCAGTACTTC
CDR3: CASSESGTNKNIQYF

size: NA
D: NA
V: TRBV14
J: TRBJ2-3
DNA: TGTGCCAGCAGCCAATACGCTGGTTCCGGGACACAAAGCACAGATACGCAGTATTTT
CDR3: CASSQYAGSGTQSTDTQYF

size: once
D: TRBD1
V: TRBV10-3
J: TRBJ2-7
DNA: TGTGCCATCAGGAAGGGGACAGGCGGCGACTACGAGCAGTACTTC
CDR3: CAIRKGTGGDYEQYF

size: NA
D: NA
V: TRBV6-5
J: TRBJ2-5
DNA: TGTGCCAGCAGTTACTCGATTGCGAACCAAGAGACCCAGTACTTC
CDR3: CASSYSIANQETQYF

size: NA
D: NA
V: TRBV13
J: TRBJ1-1
DNA: TGTGCCAGCGGGTCGACAGGAGGAAACACTGAAGCTTTCTTT
CDR3: CASGSTGGNTEAFF

size: NA
D: TRBD1
V: TRBV18
J: TRBJ2-3
DNA: TGTGCCAGCTCACCTCGGGGGACAGGGGGGAGCACAGATACGCAGTATTTT
CDR3: CASSPRGTGGSTDTQYF

size: NA
D: TRBD1
V: TRBV19
J: TRBJ2-3
DNA: TGTGCCACCCTGGACAGGGGAACCACAGATACGCAGTATTTT
CDR3: CATLDRGTTDTQYF

size: NA
D: NA
V: TRBV30
J: TRBJ1-4
DNA: TGTGCCTGGAGTCGAGGGGGGGCGAATGAAAAACTGTTTTTT
CDR3: CAWSRGGANEKLFF

size: NA
D: NA
V: TRBV9
J: TRBJ2-2
DNA: TGTGCCAGCAGCGTCGGAAGGGAGAAGCTGTTTTTT
CDR3: CASSVGREKLFF

size: NA
D: TRBD2
V: TRBV7-8
J: TRBJ2-1
DNA: TGTGCCAGCAGCTTAGGTGTTACTAGCGGGACCTATGAGCAGTTCTTC
CDR3: CASSLGVTSGTYEQFF

size: NA
D: TRBD1
V: TRBV3-1/TRBV3-2
J: TRBJ2-7
DNA: TGTGCCAGCAGCCTCAACCACAGGGGTACCTACGAGCAGTACTTC
CDR3: CASSLNHRGTYEQYF

size: NA
D: TRBD2
V: TRBV7-9
J: TRBJ2-7
DNA: TGTGCCAGCAGCTCCGGGACTAGCGGAGTCTACGAGCAGTACTTC
CDR3: CASSSGTSGVYEQYF

size: NA
D: TRBD1
V: TRBV28
J: TRBJ1-4
DNA: TGTGCCAGCAGCAGACCGGGACAGGGGTGGGAAAAACTGTTTTTT
CDR3: CASSRPGQGWEKLFF

size: NA
D: NA
V: TRBV30
J: TRBJ1-3
DNA: TGTGCCTGGAGTGTATTGGGGCCTGGAAACACCATATATTTT
CDR3: CAWSVLGPGNTIYF

size: NA
D: NA
V: TRBV7-9
J: TRBJ1-4
DNA: TGTGCCAGCAGCCCCGGGGGGCGCGGAAAACTGTTTTTT
CDR3: CASSPGGRGKLFF

size: NA
D: NA
V: TRBV3-1/TRBV3-2
J: TRBJ1-3
DNA: TGTGCCAGCAGCCAGGGAGACAGGCGAAACACCATATATTTT
CDR3: CASSQGDRRNTIYF

size: once
D: TRBD1
V: TRBV4-3
J: TRBJ1-6
DNA: TGCGCCAGCAGCCAAGATCAGGGGGGTACGCCCCTCCACTTT
CDR3: CASSQDQGGTPLHF

size: NA
D: NA
V: TRBV6-2/TRBV6-3
J: TRBJ1-2
DNA: TGTGCCAGCAGTTACAATCAGGGCTCCTATGGCTACACCTTC
CDR3: CASSYNQGSYGYTF

size: NA
D: NA
V: TRBV5-1
J: TRBJ1-1
DNA: TGCGCCAGCAGCTTGGCGGGGGGCGGGACTGAAGCTTTCTTT
CDR3: CASSLAGGGTEAFF

size: NA
D: TRBD1
V: TRBV18
J: TRBJ2-3
DNA: TGTGCCAGCTCATCCTCAGGGGGCGCGGATACGCAGTATTTT
CDR3: CASSSSGGADTQYF

size: NA
D: NA
V: TRBV5-4
J: TRBJ1-2
DNA: TGTGCCAGCAGCTTGGCCAGAACGAACTATGGCTACACCTTC
CDR3: CASSLARTNYGYTF

size: NA
D: NA
V: TRBV15
J: TRBJ1-5
DNA: TGTGCCACCAGCAGAGGTGACAGGTTTCAGAGCAATCAGCCCCAGCATTTT
CDR3: CATSRGDRFQSNQPQHF

size: NA
D: NA
V: TRBV9
J: TRBJ1-5
DNA: TGTGCCAGCAGCGCCCTGACAGGCTTCGGGGAGCCCCAGCATTTT
CDR3: CASSALTGFGEPQHF

size: NA
D: NA
V: TRBV2
J: TRBJ1-2
DNA: TGTGCCAGCAGTGAGGAGGGCGCCCTTTATGGCTACACCTTC
CDR3: CASSEEGALYGYTF

size: few
D: NA
V: TRBV18
J: TRBJ2-7
DNA: TGTGCCAGCTCACCGAGGCAGGGCTCAGCATACGAGCAGTACTTC
CDR3: CASSPRQGSAYEQYF

size: NA
D: NA
V: TRBV5-6
J: TRBJ2-7
DNA: TGTGCCAGCAGCTTGGCCGGCACAGTTTCATACTCCTACGAGCAGTACTTC
CDR3: CASSLAGTVSYSYEQYF

size: once
D: NA
V: TRBV3-1/TRBV3-2
J: TRBJ1-2
DNA: TGTGCCAGCAGCCAAGGGACACCTTTTGGCTACACCTTC
CDR3: CASSQGTPFGYTF

size: NA
D: NA
V: TRBV5-3
J: TRBJ1-3
DNA: TGTGCCAGAAGCAAAACAGGGCACTCTGGAAACACCATATATTTT
CDR3: CARSKTGHSGNTIYF

size: NA
D: TRBD2
V: TRBV5-5
J: TRBJ2-5
DNA: TGTGCCAGCAGCCTTCGGACTAGCGGGGGGGCGGAGACCCAGTACTTC
CDR3: CASSLRTSGGAETQYF